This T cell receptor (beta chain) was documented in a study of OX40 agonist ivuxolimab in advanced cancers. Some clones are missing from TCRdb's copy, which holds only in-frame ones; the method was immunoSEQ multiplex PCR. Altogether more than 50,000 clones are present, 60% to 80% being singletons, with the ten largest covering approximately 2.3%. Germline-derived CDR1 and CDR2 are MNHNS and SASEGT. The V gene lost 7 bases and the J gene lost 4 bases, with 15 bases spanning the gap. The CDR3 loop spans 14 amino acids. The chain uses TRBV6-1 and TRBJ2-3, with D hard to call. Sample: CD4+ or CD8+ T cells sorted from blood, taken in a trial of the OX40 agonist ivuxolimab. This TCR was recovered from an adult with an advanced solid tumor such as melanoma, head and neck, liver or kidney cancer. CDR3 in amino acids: CASTRHSSADTQYF. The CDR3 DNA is TGTGCCAGCACCAGACACTCCTCGGCAGATACGCAGTATTTT.